This TCR beta chain was recorded in a study of blood T cell repertoires in COVID-19. Repertoires were generated with immunoSEQ multiplex PCR, while TCRdb's copy carries only in-frame clones and drops some. The table lists 280,000 or so clones, approximately 83% of them singletons. Germline V gene data show CDR1 as SGHTS and CDR2 as YDEGEE. Trimming cost V 5 bases and J 1 base, with 15 bases left between them. The CDR3 has 15 residues. Sequenced input: PBMCs or T cells enriched from blood (not recorded which). The genes are TRBV5-8 and TRBJ1-1; tentative D call: TRBD1 (6 bases). The receptor was isolated from a young man who had recovered from COVID-19. The CDR3 DNA reads TGTGCCAGCAGACTAGACAGGTTCTCGAACACTGAAGCTTTCTTT. Amino acid sequence: CASRLDRFSNTEAFF.